The sequence of this T cell receptor (beta chain) was determined in a study of blood T cell repertoires in COVID-19. Across the whole study: From the United States, Italy and Spain came samples of acute and convalescent COVID-19. T cells, B-cell-depleted T cells, or PBMCs provided the cDNA or gDNA that served as material.

Germline CDR1 and CDR2: LNHDA and SQIVND (reference sequence). The CDR3 runs to 12 residues. Unmatched junction bases numbered 4, after V lost 10 bases and J lost 3 bases. The table came from immunoSEQ multiplex PCR; TCRdb's copy has only in-frame clones and leaves some out. The profile covers approximately 130,000 clones, with 85% to 90% appearing a single time and roughly 2.1% taken by the ten largest. Sequencing was carried out using peripheral blood. This clonotype was obtained from a woman aged 45-65 years with acute or convalescent COVID-19. The chain carries TRBV19 and TRBJ2-7, with 9 bases matching TRBD1. CDR3 sequence (DNA): TGTGCCACACGGGACAGGGTCTACGAGCAGTACTTC. The encoded protein is CATRDRVYEQYF.